What follows is one T cell receptor beta chain and its context. What it binds is unknown. This entry comes from a study of T cell responses to AZD1222 COVID-19 vaccine. Study conclusions and caveats: A reported finding is that nearly half of spike-specific TCRs target unmutated variant regions.

The CDR3 sequence is 15 residues long. Germline V gene lookup returns CDR1 MGHDK and CDR2 SYGVNS. V was trimmed by 3 bases and J by 8 bases, leaving 17 bases between them. The method was immunoSEQ multiplex PCR; TCRdb's version includes in-frame clones alone and lacks a portion of them. The sample yields roughly 130,000 clones, 80% to 90% seen once. The chain uses TRBV25-1 and TRBJ2-1; D is perhaps TRBD2 (5 bases). The clonotype comes from an adult in good health. Material: peripheral blood, obtained on day 0 of MenACWY control vaccination. Here the CDR3 reads CASSEAPTSSHEQFF. The CDR3 region has the DNA TGTGCCAGCAGTGAGGCCCCCACTAGTTCTCATGAGCAGTTCTTC.